The 28 T cell receptor beta chains listed next were all sequenced from one sample in a study of cytomegalovirus exposure and HLA in healthy donors (dated by TCRdb to 2016 to 2017). Receptor amplification or capture employed the immunoSEQ multiplex PCR assay. For the multiplex PCR, a mixture combining 60 forward primers for TCR Vbeta segments and 13 reverse primers for TCR Jbeta segments was used. In TCRdb, the immuneACCESS table is reduced to in-frame sequences with V and J assigned. These tables do not hold every clone; where another copy was compared, an unresolved V gene accounts for under half, and the others remain unexplained. Here the sample has 150,000 to 200,000 clones; roughly four fifths occur a single time. Of the sample, approximately 2.1% falls within the top ten clones. The specimen was PBMCs. These receptors all stem from a man aged 25 to 45 in good health and CMV-seronegative.

The chain couples TRBV9 to TRBJ2-1, with TRBD1 as a possible D gene (5 bases). Germline V gene data show CDR1 as SGDLS and CDR2 as YYNGEE. The CDR3 sequence is 15 residues long. With 7 bases removed from V and 6 bases from J, the gap between germline ends came to 20 bases. CDR3 in amino acids: CASSPRGKVGNEQFF. The CDR3 DNA sequence: TGTGCCAGCTCCCCAAGGGGAAAAGTCGGCAATGAGCAGTTCTTC.

The chain carries TRBV19 and TRBJ2-4; perhaps TRBD1 as D (5 bases). Germline CDR1 LNHDA, CDR2 SQIVND (reference sequence). This CDR3 comprises 18 residues. Trimming shortened V by 0 bases and J by 0 bases, and 15 bases separated the two germline ends. CDR3 in DNA: TGTGCCAGTAGTATAGATCTTTCAGGGATGCAAGCCAAAAACATTCAGTACTTC. Its translation: CASSIDLSGMQAKNIQYF.

Notes on this clone: A read error may produce the germline difference seen at one junction end. The gene calls are TRBV7-7 and TRBJ2-3; 9 nucleotides match TRBD1. The CDR3 loop spans 14 amino acids. Germline CDR1 and CDR2: SSHAT and FNYEAQ (reference sequence). CDR3: CASSWGQGTDTQYF. The CDR3 nucleotides read TGTGCTAGCAGCTGGGGACAGGGCACGGATACGCAGTATTTT.

The count of this clone is one. The CDR3, as DNA: TGTGCCAGCAGCGGACAGGCGTTTAAGGGTAGGCAGTACTTC. Amino acid sequence: CASSGQAFKGRQYF. The chain employs TRBV2 and TRBJ2-5; TRBD1 matches 7 bases. The length of the CDR3 is 14 residues. V shed 6 bases, J shed 11 bases, and the junction held 15 bases outside the gene matches. Germline assignment: CDR1 SNHLY and CDR2 FYNNEI.

The chain joins TRBV5-4 to TRBJ2-2; TRBD1 agrees at 9 bases. Germline trimming cut 4 bases from V and 2 bases from J; bases unmatched to any gene: 9. This CDR3 is 17 amino acids long. The germline CDR1 and CDR2 sequences are SGHNT and YYREEE (reference sequence). The CDR3 is CASSGGGTGRNTGELFF. CDR3 nucleotides: TGTGCCAGCAGCGGAGGAGGGACAGGGAGAAACACCGGGGAGCTGTTTTTT.

The V and J genes are TRBV2 and TRBJ2-5; possibly TRBD2 for D (6 bases). The CDR3 is made up of 13 amino acids. Germline V gene lookup returns CDR1 SNHLY and CDR2 FYNNEI. V dropped 5 bases and J dropped 7 bases, with 14 bases sitting between them. CDR3 in amino acids: CASSRTMEGTQYF. Here the CDR3 DNA reads TGTGCCAGCAGTAGGACTATGGAAGGGACCCAGTACTTC.

The chain couples TRBV2 to TRBJ2-7; D unresolved. The CDR3 is 15 amino acids. Trimming cost V 4 bases and J 7 bases, with 20 bases left between them. Germline values: CDR1 SNHLY, CDR2 FYNNEI. The CDR3 loop reads CASSGSVARAWEQYF. The CDR3 region has the DNA TGTGCCAGCAGTGGATCAGTTGCTCGTGCTTGGGAGCAGTACTTC.

DNA of the CDR3: TGTGCCAGCAGCCTCGGGGCCCTAGCGGGAGGGCTCGAGCAGTACTTC. Protein sequence: CASSLGALAGGLEQYF. The rearrangement joins TRBV13 to TRBJ2-7; TRBD2 matches 12 bases. Trimming took 5 bases from V and 6 from J; bases not matched to a gene: 11. From germline, CDR1 is PRHDT and CDR2 FYEKMQ (reference sequence). The CDR3 has 16 amino acids. Full variable domain (remainder filled in from reference TRBV13 and TRBJ2-7): AAGVIQSPRHLIKEKRETATLKCYPIPRHDTVYWYQQGPGQDPQFLISFYEKMQSDKGSIPDRFSAQQFSDYHSELNMSSLELGDSALYFCASSLGALAGGLEQYFGPGTRLTVT.

The V call is TRBV5-1, the J call TRBJ2-7; TRBD1 is a possible D gene (5 bases). Trimming cost V 2 bases and J 3 bases, with 9 bases left between them. This CDR3 has 13 residues. The germline gives CDR1 SGHRS, CDR2 YFSETQ. CDR3 in amino acids: CASSLQVGYEQYF. CDR3 nucleotides: TGCGCCAGCAGCTTACAGGTGGGCTACGAGCAGTACTTC.

This clone has only one observation. The chain has TRBV11-3 and TRBJ2-2; no definite D call. The V end lost 5 bases, the J end lost 2 bases, and 6 bases lay between the germline ends. The germline gives CDR1 SGHNT, CDR2 YENEEA. The length of the CDR3 is 13 residues. The CDR3 region is CASSPPNTGELFF. The CDR3 DNA follows: TGTGCCAGCAGCCCCCCAAACACCGGGGAGCTGTTTTTT.

This clone showed up just a few times. The rearrangement links TRBV6-6 to TRBJ1-1, with D unclear. The V gene lost 8 bases and the J gene lost 1 base, with 11 bases spanning the gap. CDR1 is MNHNY and CDR2 is SVGAGI in the germline V gene (reference sequence). This CDR3 is built from 13 residues. This CDR3 is CASGVGPNTEAFF. The CDR3, as DNA: TGTGCCAGCGGAGTCGGTCCGAACACTGAAGCTTTCTTT.

The CDR3 DNA follows: TGTGCCAGCAGTGAACTCATGACAGGGGGCGCTGACTATGGCTACACCTTC. It yields the protein CASSELMTGGADYGYTF. The rearrangement joins TRBV6-1 to TRBJ1-2; 10 nucleotides agree with TRBD1. The CDR3 runs to 17 residues. V lost 2 bases to trimming and J lost 3 bases; unmatched junction nucleotides: 9. CDR1 MNHNS and CDR2 SASEGT come from the germline V gene.

The CDR3 nucleotides read TGCGCCAGCAGCCTAGGGACTTCATCCTACAATGAGCAGTTCTTC. Translation: CASSLGTSSYNEQFF. The chain links TRBV4-1 to TRBJ2-1; the D gene is possibly TRBD2 (6 bases). Trimming removed 4 bases at V and 1 base at J, with 11 bases between. The CDR3 contains 15 residues. In germline, CDR1 is MGHRA, CDR2 YSYEKL.

The V call is TRBV10-3, the J call TRBJ1-1, with 10 bases that match TRBD1. The CDR3 consists of 17 residues. Per the germline V gene, CDR1 is ENHRY and CDR2 is SYGVKD. The junction had 17 bases not matched to a gene; V was cut back by 5 bases and J by 8 bases. CDR3 amino acids: CAISTTGTGALRREAFF. The CDR3 nucleotides are TGTGCCATCAGTACAACCGGGACAGGGGCCCTTCGGCGCGAAGCTTTCTTT.

The chain is built from TRBV2 and TRBJ2-5; D ambiguous. Germline V gives CDR1 SNHLY, CDR2 FYNNEI. This CDR3 has 15 amino acids. V lost 6 bases to trimming and J lost 0 bases, with 14 bases between them. This CDR3 is CASRTEPWYQETQYF. The CDR3 coding sequence is TGTGCCAGCAGAACTGAGCCTTGGTACCAAGAGACCCAGTACTTC.

This clone was observed a handful of times. This chain joins TRBV10-3 and TRBJ1-2, with no clear D. The CDR3 is made up of 14 amino acids. V gave up 7 bases and J gave up 8 bases, with 20 bases separating them. The germline V gene has CDR1 ENHRY and CDR2 SYGVKD. This chain's CDR3 is CAITSDGSFYGYTF. For the CDR3, the DNA is TGTGCCATCACCAGCGACGGCTCCTTTTACGGCTACACCTTC.

The rearrangement uses TRBV5-1 and TRBJ2-5; TRBD1 matches 8 bases. The CDR3 covers 15 residues. CDR1 and CDR2 from the germline V gene are SGHRS and YFSETQ. V shed 0 bases and J 7 bases; nucleotides not matched to a gene: 8. CDR3 protein: CASSLEGDRFGTQYF. DNA of the CDR3: TGCGCCAGCAGCTTGGAGGGGGACAGGTTTGGGACCCAGTACTTC.

The rearrangement links TRBV11-2 to TRBJ2-7, with TRBD2 identical over 13 bases. Germline lookup yields CDR1 SGHAT and CDR2 FQNNGV. This CDR3 region has 15 residues. The trim removed 4 bases at V and 3 bases at J, leaving 3 bases unmatched. The CDR3 DNA is TGTGCCAGCAGCTGGGGACTAGCGGGGATCTACGAGCAGTACTTC. This translates into CASSWGLAGIYEQYF.

The gene calls are TRBV15 and TRBJ2-7; 8 positions agree with TRBD1. Germline loops: CDR1 LNHNV, CDR2 YYDKDF (reference sequence). Trimming at V came to 2 bases and at J to 6 bases, leaving 6 bases not matched to a gene. CDR3 length: 14 amino acids. This CDR3 reads CATSRPDRALEQYF. The CDR3 DNA reads as TGTGCCACCAGCAGACCGGACAGGGCCCTCGAGCAGTACTTC.

The rearrangement links TRBV6-1 to TRBJ2-2; possible D gene TRBD2, 5 bases. The CDR3 consists of 15 residues. With 1 base removed from V and 0 bases from J, the gap between germline ends came to 6 bases. Germline V CDR1 and CDR2: MNHNS, SASEGT. The CDR3 DNA sequence: TGTGCCAGCAGTGAAGGGACTCCGAACACCGGGGAGCTGTTTTTT. Its protein is CASSEGTPNTGELFF.

The rearrangement uses TRBV28 and TRBJ2-6; unclear D gene. Germline V gives CDR1 MDHEN, CDR2 SYDVKM. V lost 5 bases to trimming and J lost 2 bases, with 13 bases between them. The CDR3 totals 16 residues. In DNA form, the CDR3 reads TGTGCCAGCAGTCGAACAACAACCACTGGGGCCAACGTCCTGACTTTC. It translates to CASSRTTTTGANVLTF.

This clone was detected a few times. This chain links TRBV11-2 with TRBJ2-3, with D perhaps TRBD2 (5 bases). Trimming took off 1 base at V and 9 bases at J, with 5 bases between the two ends. Germline V gives CDR1 SGHAT, CDR2 FQNNGV. The CDR3 sequence is 11 residues long. For the CDR3, the DNA is TGTGCCAGCAGCTTAGCGGGAACGCAGTATTTT. It is translated as CASSLAGTQYF.

V gene TRBV27 combines with J gene TRBJ1-2; D call uncertain. In germline, CDR1 is MNHEY, CDR2 SMNVEV (reference sequence). Trimming stripped 5 bases from V and 5 bases from J, with 9 bases between. The CDR3 contains 12 residues. CDR3 bases: TGTGCCAGCAGTCGGGGAAGTTATGGCTACACCTTC. Protein: CASSRGSYGYTF.

V usage is TRBV7-9 and J usage is TRBJ2-3; possible D gene TRBD1, 6 bases. The germline V gene encodes CDR1 SEHNR and CDR2 FQNEAQ (reference sequence). This CDR3 contains 16 residues. V was cut by 1 base and J by 1 base, with 12 bases left in between. CDR3 sequence: CASSLVWGLGTDTQYF. The CDR3 DNA sequence: TGTGCCAGCAGCTTAGTGTGGGGGCTCGGCACAGATACGCAGTATTTT.

To note about this clone: Other DNA variants within this sample encode the same CDR3. The chain carries TRBV27 and TRBJ1-3; D is perhaps TRBD1 (5 bases). CDR3 length equals 15 residues. Germline CDR1 reads MNHEY; CDR2 reads SMNVEV (reference sequence). V was clipped by 5 bases and J by 1 base, with 12 bases between them. This CDR3 is CASSTNGGSGNTIYF. The DNA for the CDR3 is TGTGCCAGCAGTACTAACGGGGGATCTGGAAACACCATATATTTT.

J is TRBJ2-3 and V is TRBV9; D is possibly TRBD1 (5 bases). The CDR3 is 14 residues long. Looked up from germline, CDR1 is SGDLS and CDR2 is YYNGEE. The V end lost 6 bases, the J end lost 2 bases, and 13 bases lay between the germline ends. CDR3 protein: CASTQDSFTDTQYF. CDR3 coding DNA: TGTGCCAGCACCCAAGACAGTTTCACAGATACGCAGTATTTT.

The chain couples TRBV6-1 to TRBJ2-1; the D gene is possibly TRBD2 (6 bases). Trimming took off 4 bases at V and 4 bases at J, with 11 bases between the two ends. The CDR3 runs to 14 residues. Looked up from germline, CDR1 is MNHNS and CDR2 is SASEGT. The CDR3 region has the DNA TGTGCCAGCAGTGGGGGAGGAGGGTACAATGAGCAGTTCTTC. Translated: CASSGGGGYNEQFF.

The chain recombines TRBV28 with TRBJ2-5; 9 bases line up with TRBD2. The germline V gene encodes CDR1 MDHEN and CDR2 SYDVKM. The CDR3 contains 15 residues. The V gene end was trimmed by 5 bases and the J gene end by 4 bases; junction bases not matched to a gene: 8. This CDR3 is CASSNSGSQSETQYF. CDR3 nucleotide sequence: TGTGCCAGCAGTAATAGCGGGAGCCAATCAGAGACCCAGTACTTC.